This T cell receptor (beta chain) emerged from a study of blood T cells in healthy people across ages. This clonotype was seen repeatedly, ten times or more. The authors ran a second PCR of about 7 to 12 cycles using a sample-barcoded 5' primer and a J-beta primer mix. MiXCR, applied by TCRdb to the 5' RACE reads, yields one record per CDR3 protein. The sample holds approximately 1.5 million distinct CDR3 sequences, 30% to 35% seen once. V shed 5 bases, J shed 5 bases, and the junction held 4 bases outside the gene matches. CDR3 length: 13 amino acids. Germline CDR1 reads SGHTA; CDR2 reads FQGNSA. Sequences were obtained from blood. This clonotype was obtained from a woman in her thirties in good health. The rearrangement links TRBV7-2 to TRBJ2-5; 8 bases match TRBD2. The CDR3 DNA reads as TGTGCCAGCAGCCGGGGGGGCTCGGAGACCCAGTACTTC. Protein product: CASSRGGSETQYF.